This paragraph covers one TCR beta chain sequence. This sample was included in a study of T cells after yellow fever vaccination. Study results and caveats: Clonotypes shared by both compartments, CD4 and CD8, made up a small share.

Looked up from germline, CDR1 is SGHTS and CDR2 is YDEGEE. Trimming removed 2 bases at V and 1 base at J, with 11 bases between. CDR3 length: 15 amino acids. Via MiXCR, TCRdb re-called the 5' RACE reads, giving one row per CDR3 protein. The sample shows about 85,000 distinct CDR3 sequences, 13% of them seen only once. This clonotype was sampled from a man aged 18 to 30 who received the YFV17D yellow fever vaccine. V and J are TRBV5-8 and TRBJ2-3, with a tentative D call TRBD2 (5 bases). Sequences were derived from CD8+ T cells not binding an NS4B(214-222) dextramer, sorted from PBMCs, sampled roughly 20 days after the first yellow fever vaccination. The CDR3 region is CASSFGVGGTDTQYF. Here the CDR3 DNA reads TGTGCCAGCAGCTTTGGGGTCGGGGGCACAGATACGCAGTATTTT.